The clone carrying this TCR beta chain was seen repeatedly, ten times or more. Its specificity is not known. HTBI primers from iRepertoire and Arm-PCR of CDR3 regions yielded the TCR beta libraries. TCRdb re-derived calls from the multiplex PCR reads in MiXCR, one entry per CDR3 protein. The table shows about 470,000 distinct CDR3 sequences, with around 20% occurring only once. Time point of the sample: persistent/refractory GD, antithyroid drugs over 5 years with positive TRAb. The TCR library was made from RNA that had been extracted from PBMCs in TRIzol. Those enrolled as patients came out of an endocrinology department in Xi'an, China. The CDR3 consists of 14 residues. CDR1 and CDR2 (germline): SGHAT, FQNNGV. The V end lost 3 bases, the J end lost 3 bases, and 12 bases lay between the germline ends. The sample comes from a study of regulatory T cells in long-lasting Graves disease. Looking at the study overall: In persistent Graves' disease, antithyroid drugs had been taken for over 5 years and TSH receptor antibodies stayed positive.

Broader study findings: Persistent disease was characterized by preferential usage of TRBV28, TRBJ1-2 and TRBJ2-5.

Here the sequenced sample was peripheral blood mononuclear cells (PBMCs), taken when the disease was refractory, from a patient treated with antithyroid drugs. This sequence joins TRBV11-2 and TRBJ2-7; D remains ambiguous. The clonotype originates from a female donor with Graves disease. The DNA for the CDR3 is TGTGCCAGCAGCTTGAGTCTGGGTATCTACGAGCAGTACTTC. Translation gives CASSLSLGIYEQYF.